What follows are 8 T cell receptor beta chains derived from one specimen sequenced in a study of blood T cell repertoires in COVID-19. Some clones are missing from TCRdb's copy, which holds only in-frame ones; the method was immunoSEQ multiplex PCR. This sample has a few hundred thousand clones, with around 82% found just once. Specimen: PBMCs or T cells enriched from blood (not recorded which). Every receptor here comes from a woman aged 40-49 years with acute COVID-19.

This clone was seen a few times. CDR3 in amino acids: CATSRDTAGTEAFF. CDR3 nucleotides: TGTGCCACCAGCAGAGATACGGCGGGGACTGAAGCTTTCTTT. This chain links TRBV15 with TRBJ1-1; D is ambiguous. Germline CDR1 LNHNV, CDR2 YYDKDF (reference sequence). This CDR3 has 14 amino acids. V lost 0 bases to trimming and J lost 5 bases, with 10 bases between them.

The chain carries TRBV4-3 and TRBJ2-7; 7 bases match TRBD2. With 0 bases clipped from V and 8 bases from J, the junction kept 13 bases outside the gene matches. The CDR3 has 16 amino acids. Germline CDR1 is LGHNA and CDR2 is YSLEER. This CDR3 reads CASSQDLGLDPTQQYF. In DNA, the CDR3 is TGCGCCAGCAGCCAAGACTTAGGACTAGACCCTACGCAGCAGTACTTC.

The chain couples TRBV2 to TRBJ2-1, with a possible D match to TRBD2 (7 bases). V lost 6 bases and J 8 bases, leaving 23 bases between the germline ends. The length of the CDR3 is 16 residues. Germline V gene lookup returns CDR1 SNHLY and CDR2 FYNNEI. The CDR3 region is CASSELGGAGIYEQFF. CDR3 DNA sequence: TGTGCCAGCAGCGAACTTGGGGGGGCAGGCATTTATGAGCAGTTCTTC. Using reference TRBV2 and TRBJ2-1 for the parts outside the CDR3, the full variable domain is EPEVTQTPSHQVTQMGQEVILRCVPISNHLYFYWYRQILGQKVEFLVSFYNNEISEKSEIFDDQFSVERPDGSNFTLKIRSTKLEDSAMYFCASSELGGAGIYEQFFGPGTRLTVL.

The CDR3 region is CASSLEGRATPTSEQYF. The CDR3 DNA reads TGTGCCAGCAGCTTAGAGGGCCGAGCCACCCCTACTAGCGAGCAGTACTTC. The chain joins TRBV7-2 to TRBJ2-7, with a weak D call TRBD2 (5 bases). Germline loops: CDR1 SGHTA, CDR2 FQGNSA. The CDR3 is 17 amino acids. Trimming left V 1 base short and J 6 bases short, with 22 bases between.

This clone came up once. The rearrangement uses TRBV4-3 and TRBJ1-5; 9 bases fit TRBD1. V shed 1 base, J shed 4 bases, and the junction held 8 bases outside the gene matches. The CDR3 consists of 17 residues. Per germline, CDR1 LGHNA and CDR2 YSLEER. The CDR3, as DNA: TGCGCCAGCAGCCAAGGTGAGGGGACAGGGCGGAATCAGCCCCAGCATTTT. Encoded protein: CASSQGEGTGRNQPQHF.

The V gene is TRBV7-6, the J gene TRBJ2-1; 8 bases map to TRBD2. This CDR3 region has 17 residues. Germline trimming cut 1 base from V and 7 bases from J; bases unmatched to any gene: 12. Germline CDR1 reads SGHVS; CDR2 reads FNYEAQ. CDR3 residues: CASSLVDGSGALNEQFF. DNA of the CDR3: TGTGCCAGCAGCTTAGTCGACGGTAGCGGGGCTCTTAATGAGCAGTTCTTC.

This chain connects TRBV11-2 to TRBJ2-2, with unresolved D. This CDR3 region has 12 residues. Germline V gene lookup returns CDR1 SGHAT and CDR2 FQNNGV. V lost 3 bases and J 6 bases, leaving 5 bases between the germline ends. The CDR3 region is CASSLASGELFF. The CDR3 DNA is TGTGCCAGCAGCTTGGCCTCCGGGGAGCTGTTTTTT.

CDR3 sequence reads: CASSPTIRGGQPQHF. The CDR3 DNA follows: TGTGCCAGCAGCCCAACTATCAGGGGCGGTCAGCCCCAGCATTTT. This chain connects TRBV28 to TRBJ1-5; tentatively, D is TRBD1 (6 bases). CDR1 is MDHEN and CDR2 is SYDVKM in the germline V gene. This CDR3 is built from 15 residues. Trimming left V 6 bases short and J 6 bases short, with 18 bases between. Filled out from reference TRBV28 and TRBJ1-5, the complete variable domain reads DVKVTQSSRYLVKRTGEKVFLECVQDMDHENMFWYRQDPGLGLRLIYFSYDVKMKEKGDIPEGYSVSREKKERFSLILESASTNQTSMYLCASSPTIRGGQPQHFGDGTRLSIL.